This T cell receptor (beta chain) comes out of a study of cytomegalovirus exposure and HLA in healthy donors (TCRdb year 2017). Notes on the research overall: In an earlier analysis of 550 to 750 of the donors, around 290 Gb of sequence data and roughly 100 million unique TCR beta sequences from about 190 million T cells were reported. Approximately 330 gigabases of sequencing data and 70 million to 95 million unique TCR sequences made up an early release that covered some 640 HLA-typed donors. Typing coverage differed by locus: A, B, C, DRB1 and DQB1 were typed in roughly 620-640 donors, DQA1 in 522, DPA1 in approximately 600, and DPB1 in just under 490. A separate validation cohort of 90 to 150 different subjects was used in addition to the approximately 700-subject first cohort. Donor age, sex, ethnicity and CMV serostatus were compiled alongside the repertoire data. In a later analysis, previously published TCR beta repertoires from 550 to 750 donors were re-analyzed and high-resolution HLA genotyping was added so that TCR occurrence patterns could be studied. Because of strong linkage in the cohort, four or five DR-DQ haplotypes were treated as single units for association and clustering. A later genetic analysis took genome-wide SNP genotypes for about 55% of the 666 donors and used that subset as a discovery cohort. HLA typing included class I and class II loci at four-digit resolution. Across 398 genotyped donors of the cohort, an average of roughly 230,000 unique TCR beta nucleotide sequences per donor were sequenced, and approximately 19% of those sequences were non-productive. In an earlier analysis of roughly 540 of the donors, high-throughput TCR beta sequencing was used to judge whether each TCR beta V gene segment behaved as functional or pseudogenic. To predict cytomegalovirus infection status, the study combined high-throughput TCR immunosequencing, statistical association of individual TCRs with disease status, and machine learning. The genetic ancestry cluster associated with self-reported Caucasian donors included around 76% of the roughly 400 genotyped donors. The study aimed to test whether cataloging public T cell receptors could reveal signatures of past pathogen exposure. All discovery cohort repertoires had been generated on a single sequencing platform. The later analysis used no new phenotypic data to find candidate immune exposures, relying instead on TCR beta sequences and their occurrence across donors. Using immunosequencing, the study profiled T cell repertoires from fewer than 700 subjects and related those repertoires to cytomegalovirus serostatus.

The library was made by the immunoSEQ multiplex PCR assay. For the multiplex PCR, a mixture combining 60 forward primers for TCR Vbeta segments and 13 reverse primers for TCR Jbeta segments was used. The CDR3 region of rearranged TCR beta genes was amplified from genomic DNA by a multiplex PCR assay. On the Illumina HiSeq System, the amplified TCR beta libraries were sequenced as 87-base-pair reads. In the source study's methods: Across the 666 repertoires, a later analysis counted tens of millions of unique TCR beta chains, roughly 11 million of which were shared by at least two donors. Raw reads were error-corrected and collapsed into unique sequences with a nearest-neighbor algorithm that merged closely related sequences to remove PCR and sequencing errors. Alignment of CDR3 sequences to IMGT reference sequences was used to assign V, D and J gene segments. For a sequence to be retained, a match of at least six nucleotides to both a V gene segment and a J gene segment was required. A rearrangement was called productive if the CDR3 had no stop codons and remained in frame with V and J, and every other rearrangement was called non-productive. Following IMGT convention, CDR3 was defined as the stretch from the second conserved V-encoded cysteine to the conserved J-encoded phenylalanine. The earlier analysis of some 550 of the donors excluded any sequence lacking an unambiguous match to a single V gene segment. An earlier analysis of a few hundred of the donors called V segments functional above 56.7% productive rearrangements and segregating when the between-donor standard deviation exceeded 5%. A statistical classification framework was developed to diagnose cytomegalovirus status using the catalog of TCR beta chain sequences. In a later analysis, V and J genes were assigned by comparing TCR nucleotide sequences against IMGT/GENE-DB human TR gene sequences. Using the TCRdist pipeline, a later analysis assigned CDR3 sequences along with most-parsimonious VDJ recombination scenarios. In a later analysis, each TCR beta chain was defined by its CDR3 amino acid sequence together with its V-gene family, and reads lacking a unique V-gene family were excluded. As a way to deal with suspected cross-contamination and a sequencing artifact, a later analysis dropped 450 to 600 nucleotide sequences that were highly shared and had low generation probability. For each public chain, a later analysis derived a clonal expansion index from normalized ranks of inferred template counts within each repertoire. A later analysis computed generation probabilities with a VDJ recombination model fitted to out-of-frame rearrangements, and checked the results against IGoR. In a later analysis, hypergeometric tests were used to score TCR-TCR, TCR-HLA and TCR-CMV co-occurrence, with a repertoire-size bias correction applied to TCR pairs. False discovery rates were estimated in a later analysis by permuting HLA or CMV assignments 20 times. In a later analysis, co-occurring TCRs were grouped with DBSCAN, and TCRdist sequence similarity was added when clustering was performed within HLA-allele-positive subsets. Repertoires with fewer than 30,000 or more than 120,000 public chains were left out of co-occurrence clustering, as were about 5 repertoires with anomalous nucleotide sharing. TCRdb provides this immuneACCESS table in a form limited to in-frame rearrangements. Some clones are lacking; in checked studies, under half of them reflect an unresolved V gene, and why the rest are absent is not known. The D gene and trimming were derived from the DNA, and the V and J assignments and clone size from that table. Present in this sample are some 170,000 clones, roughly 79% of which were seen just once. Of the sample, 4.9% is held by the ten largest clones.

The cohort comprised some 680 healthy bone marrow donors. At the time of sampling, all cohort members were nominally healthy, though unrecorded immune exposures were likely present. The donor was CMV seropositive and was included in the group of some 290 seropositive cohort members. A peripheral blood sample was collected from each donor, and TCR beta sequencing was performed on peripheral blood mononuclear cells. Genomic DNA was extracted from the blood cell samples with the Qiagen DNeasy Blood Extraction Kit. General findings and caveats noted by the study authors: A group of highly shared sequence variants was considered likely to be a technical artifact of the sequencing pipeline. Most TCR sequences were seen in very few donors, while some public TCRs were found in many individuals. HLA typing was unavailable for some donors at each locus, so association tests used only the typed subset. A later analysis associated about 18,000 TCR beta sequences with specific HLA alleles at a false discovery rate of 0.05. In vitro tests confirmed that a few of the cytomegalovirus-associated TCR beta chains recognize cytomegalovirus antigens. The study listed 164 TCR beta chains as associated with cytomegalovirus. For the cohort, immune exposure information was limited to CMV serostatus. In a later analysis, TCR association rates were found to vary across HLA loci, with the most associated TCRs seen for DRB1 alleles and the fewest for HLA-C alleles. A later genetic analysis reported fewer N-insertions in productive TCRs among donors in an Asian-associated ancestry cluster than the approximately 700-donor mean. According to a later analysis, parvovirus B19, influenza, CMV and Epstein-Barr virus appeared linked to several top co-occurrence clusters. The presence/absence analyses assumed that sequencing depth was roughly uniform across donors, and that assumption may not be true. In a later analysis, most CMV-associated TCR beta chains were found to appear HLA-restricted, with HLA associations seemingly driven largely by CMV exposure. Linkage disequilibrium might explain the correlated functional status among segregating V segments, but an unknown experimental factor could not be excluded. In a later analysis, HLA-associated TCR beta chains were found to be more clonally expanded and to have lower generation probabilities than equally common non-associated chains. In a later genetic analysis, a missense DCLRE1C variant was associated with V-gene and J-gene trimming of TCR beta chains, and the association was replicated in an independent cohort. A further reported finding was that TCR beta sequences accurately predicted the HLA-A and HLA-B alleles for most subjects in the first cohort. Assigning TCR associations to individual alleles was difficult when HLA alleles, especially DR and DQ, strongly co-occurred. It was suggested by the authors that the approach could potentially be generalized to other disease states and immunological phenotypes. Only TCR beta chains were sequenced in this cohort, and the absence of alpha or paired-chain data limited detectable features. The classifier was reported to diagnose cytomegalovirus status with high specificity and sensitivity in both the original and validation cohorts. Because counts were too low, around 17 rarely observed V segments, including chromosome 9 orphons, were left out of the earlier analysis of 587 of the donors. In an earlier analysis of several hundred of the donors, most TCR beta V segments were observed in productive rearrangements about 87% or about 30% of the time, broadly matching IMGT annotations. The 87-base-pair reads could not distinguish some IMGT-functional V segments, including TRBV6-2 and TRBV6-3, so those segments were excluded.

Points on this clone: This receptor's antigen is unknown. The junction and the germline gene differ at one end; a read error may be behind it.

The CDR3, from cysteine to phenylalanine, totals 18 residues. Solely the CDR3 DNA is kept, with 54 bases framed from the first base. From a lookup of the germline V gene (reference sequence), CDR1 and CDR2 are SSHAT and FNYEAQ. This TCR was recovered from a woman under 30 in good health and CMV-seropositive. The chain couples TRBV7-7 to TRBJ2-2; 9 central nucleotides agree with TRBD2. The source material was PBMCs. The CDR3 region has the sequence CASSLVLAGTLGTGELFF. The nucleotide sequence reads TGTGCTAGCAGCTTAGTTCTAGCGGGGACCTTGGGCACCGGGGAGCTGTTTTTT.